Below, 7 T cell receptor beta chains from the same sample are listed, as sequenced in a study of patients and donors after allogeneic stem cell transplantation. From the RT-PCR reads, TCRdb called clonotypes with MiXCR, one entry per CDR3 protein. The repertoire holds under 200,000 distinct CDR3 sequences, with around 30% as singletons. The sample comprised blood, either unsorted or a sorted T cell fraction (not recorded which). Every receptor here comes from a human donor who was either an allogeneic HSCT recipient or a stem cell or donor lymphocyte infusion donor (not recorded which). It is not recorded whose cells these are; they may come from a transplant donor.

V usage is TRBV3-1 and J usage is TRBJ1-1; D perhaps matches TRBD1 (5 bases). V was clipped by 1 base and J by 4 bases, with 10 bases between them. Germline V CDR1 and CDR2: LGHDT, YNNKEL (reference sequence). This CDR3 is built from 14 residues. In DNA, the CDR3 is TGTGCCAGCAGCCAAGGTCGTGGGGGCACTGAAGCTTTCTTT. This gives the protein CASSQGRGGTEAFF.

The V and J genes are TRBV4-2 and TRBJ2-7, with 7 bases that match TRBD2. This CDR3 contains 16 residues. Germline lookup yields CDR1 LGHNA and CDR2 YNFKEQ. Trimming at V came to 0 bases and at J to 3 bases, leaving 8 bases not matched to a gene. The CDR3 spells CASSQDPPSGFYEQYF. CDR3 bases: TGTGCCAGCAGCCAAGATCCCCCTAGCGGTTTCTACGAGCAGTACTTC.

The genes are TRBV27 and TRBJ2-7, with 9 bases fitting TRBD2. The germline gives CDR1 MNHEY, CDR2 SMNVEV (reference sequence). CDR3 length: 15 residues. Losses at the gene ends were 2 bases for V and 4 bases for J; bases not matched to a gene: 6. The CDR3 nucleotides are TGTGCCAGCAGTTTAGCGGGAGGGTTACGATACGAGCAGTACTTC. Protein product: CASSLAGGLRYEQYF.

The chain has TRBV3-2 and TRBJ2-7; no DNA check was done on the table's D call, TRBD2. TRBV3-2 corresponds to a pseudogene. The CDR3 has 16 amino acids. CDR3 region: CASSQDTSGPTYEQYF. In DNA, the CDR3 is TGTGCCAGCAGCCAAGACACTAGCGGGCCAACCTACGAGCAGTACTTC.

This clonotype showed up just a few times. This rearrangement joins TRBV5-8 to TRBJ1-6; D ambiguous. The germline V and J ends were trimmed by 1 base and 7 bases, with 9 bases remaining between them. The CDR3 is 14 residues long. Germline V gene sequence: CDR1 SGHTS, CDR2 YDEGEE. CDR3: CASSLLQPNSPLHF. CDR3 nucleotides: TGTGCCAGCAGCTTGCTACAGCCGAATTCACCCCTCCACTTT.

The V and J genes are TRBV7-2 and TRBJ2-3; D perhaps matches TRBD1 (6 bases). CDR3 length: 16 amino acids. The V end was cut by 6 bases, the J end by 2 bases, with 18 bases between. Looked up from germline, CDR1 is SGHTA and CDR2 is FQGNSA. In DNA form, the CDR3 reads TGTGCCAGCAGACAAACAGGGCCTTCTTCCACAGATACGCAGTATTTT. Translating it yields CASRQTGPSSTDTQYF.

The rearrangement joins TRBV7-2 to TRBJ1-2, with TRBD1 matching 7 bases. The V segment lost 2 bases and the J segment 3 bases; nucleotides outside the gene matches: 3. The germline V gene encodes CDR1 SGHTA and CDR2 FQGNSA. The length of the CDR3 is 14 residues. The CDR3 is CASSLRGGDYGYTF. CDR3 DNA: TGTGCCAGCAGCTTACGAGGGGGCGACTATGGCTACACCTTC.